These 28 T cell receptor beta chains originate from one sample sequenced in a study of blood T cell repertoires in COVID-19. Method: immunoSEQ multiplex PCR; TCRdb's copy keeps in-frame clones and lacks some. The sample carries roughly 140,000 clones, around 91% recorded once. The specimen sequenced was peripheral blood. All receptors derive from an older woman with active COVID-19.

This sequence joins TRBV21-1 and TRBJ2-5; the table's D call, TRBD2, was not checked against the DNA. TRBV21-1 is given as a pseudogene. The CDR3 is 16 residues long. CDR3 protein: CASTKPQREFQETQYF. For the CDR3, the DNA is TGTGCCAGCACAAAACCACAGCGGGAGTTCCAAGAGACCCAGTACTTC.

This sequence joins TRBV28 and TRBJ1-2, with a tentative D call TRBD1 (5 bases). The CDR3 length is 14 residues. Trimming took off 6 bases at V and 4 bases at J, with 15 bases between the two ends. Germline assignment: CDR1 MDHEN and CDR2 SYDVKM. CDR3 nucleotide sequence: TGTGCCAGCAGGTCAGGGCCAAGGATCTATGGCTACACCTTC. Protein: CASRSGPRIYGYTF.

This chain links TRBV19 with TRBJ1-2, with D possibly being TRBD1 (5 bases). Per germline, CDR1 LNHDA and CDR2 SQIVND (reference sequence). The CDR3 sequence is 14 residues long. The ends were cut back, 5 bases at V and 4 bases at J, with 14 bases in the middle. CDR3 bases: TGTGCCAGTAGTTCCCGGCCAGGGATCTATGGCTACACCTTC. This encodes CASSSRPGIYGYTF.

V gene TRBV6-6 combines with J gene TRBJ1-1; 7 positions match TRBD1. The CDR3 extends over 16 amino acids. Trimming removed 7 bases from V and 4 bases from J; junction bases left unmatched: 15. Germline V gene lookup returns CDR1 MNHNY and CDR2 SVGAGI (reference sequence). In DNA form, the CDR3 reads TGTGCCAGCACGCCAACCGGGACAGCATACGGCACTGAAGCTTTCTTT. Amino acids: CASTPTGTAYGTEAFF.

V usage is TRBV13 and J usage is TRBJ1-2; 7 bases are shared with TRBD1. The germline V gene has CDR1 PRHDT and CDR2 FYEKMQ (reference sequence). The CDR3 runs 14 residues. V lost 3 bases, J lost 1 base, and 2 bases stayed unmatched. CDR3 sequence: CASSLGQFNYGYTF. CDR3 coding DNA: TGTGCCAGCAGCTTGGGACAGTTTAACTATGGCTACACCTTC.

The chain has TRBV6-2 or TRBV6-3 and TRBJ2-5; D is perhaps TRBD1 (6 bases). There are 15 residues in the CDR3. Germline lookup yields CDR1 MNHEY and CDR2 SVGEGT. Trimming pared 0 bases from V and 5 bases from J, leaving 13 bases between. For the CDR3, the DNA is TGTGCCAGCAGTTACTCTCGGACCCAGGGGGAGACCCAGTACTTC. Its translation is CASSYSRTQGETQYF.

The chain uses TRBV6-1 and TRBJ2-5; TRBD2 might be the D (6 bases). The germline V gene encodes CDR1 MNHNS and CDR2 SASEGT. The CDR3 runs to 12 residues. Trimming left V 2 bases short and J 7 bases short, with 8 bases between. The CDR3 DNA sequence: TGTGCCAGCAGTGAACAGGAGGGGACCCAGTACTTC. Its protein product is CASSEQEGTQYF.

The rearrangement uses TRBV5-4 and TRBJ2-7; D ambiguous. CDR1 SGHNT and CDR2 YYREEE come from the germline V gene (reference sequence). The CDR3 totals 13 residues. The V end was cut by 4 bases, the J end by 3 bases, with 11 bases between. CDR3 coding DNA: TGTGCCAGCAGCACTACAACGAGCTACGAGCAGTACTTC. Translated: CASSTTTSYEQYF. Full variable domain (rest looked up from reference TRBV5-4 and TRBJ2-7): ETGVTQSPTHLIKTRGQQVTLRCSSQSGHNTVSWYQQALGQGPQFIFQYYREEENGRGNFPPRFSGLQFPNYSSELNVNALELDDSALYLCASSTTTSYEQYFGPGTRLTVT.

The chain couples TRBV11-3 to TRBJ2-1, with a possible D match to TRBD1 (6 bases). Germline lookup yields CDR1 SGHNT and CDR2 YENEEA. Trimming removed 5 bases from V and 7 bases from J, with 12 bases in between. The CDR3 totals 13 residues. CDR3 DNA: TGTGCCAGCAGCAAGGGGGTAGGGAATGAGCAGTTCTTC. As protein: CASSKGVGNEQFF.

This clone was counted a single time. The chain is built from TRBV30 and TRBJ2-3; D might be TRBD1 (6 bases). This CDR3 has 14 residues. Per the germline V gene, CDR1 is GTSNPN and CDR2 is SVGIG (reference sequence). Trimming cost V 5 bases and J 6 bases, with 18 bases left between them. The CDR3 nucleotides read TGTGCCTGGCTCCAAACCGGGACAACGGATACGCAGTATTTT. It codes for CAWLQTGTTDTQYF.

This chain connects TRBV30 to TRBJ1-4, with 7 bases fitting TRBD1. This CDR3 contains 15 residues. V lost 4 bases and J lost 7; bases outside the gene matches: 12. Germline CDR1 reads GTSNPN; CDR2 reads SVGIG (reference sequence). Written as DNA, the CDR3 is TGTGCCTGGACCCCGATGGGACCAGGGGGTGAAAAACTGTTTTTT. As protein: CAWTPMGPGGEKLFF.

This chain uses TRBV28 with TRBJ2-3; TRBD2 matches 10 bases. V dropped 3 bases and J dropped 3; count of bases not matched to a gene: 6. Germline lookup yields CDR1 MDHEN and CDR2 SYDVKM. The CDR3 spans 16 residues. The CDR3 DNA reads TGTGCCAGCAGTTTTAGTAGCGGGAGGTGGACAGATACGCAGTATTTT. It yields the protein CASSFSSGRWTDTQYF.

The chain is built from TRBV4-3 and TRBJ1-2; D is unclear. Germline V CDR1 and CDR2: LGHNA, YSLEER. V dropped 0 bases and J dropped 5 bases, with 7 bases sitting between them. The CDR3 runs 13 residues. CDR3 sequence: CASSQDGRYGYTF. CDR3 in DNA: TGCGCCAGCAGCCAAGATGGGAGGTATGGCTACACCTTC.

The chain links TRBV10-3 to TRBJ1-2; 7 nucleotides agree with TRBD1. Germline values: CDR1 ENHRY, CDR2 SYGVKD. Losses at the gene ends were 6 bases for V and 2 bases for J; bases not matched to a gene: 6. The CDR3 covers 14 residues. The CDR3 protein is CAISLTGQNYGYTF. Here the CDR3 DNA reads TGTGCCATCAGCTTGACGGGACAGAACTATGGCTACACCTTC.

The V call is TRBV28, the J call TRBJ1-5; D gene ambiguous. Germline loops: CDR1 MDHEN, CDR2 SYDVKM. The CDR3 runs 17 residues. Trimming removed 5 bases at V and 1 base at J, with 18 bases between. The DNA for the CDR3 is TGTGCCAGCAGTCTCTTGGAGGATCTACGCAGCAATCAGCCCCAGCATTTT. It codes for CASSLLEDLRSNQPQHF. The whole variable domain, filled in from reference TRBV28 and TRBJ1-5, reads DVKVTQSSRYLVKRTGEKVFLECVQDMDHENMFWYRQDPGLGLRLIYFSYDVKMKEKGDIPEGYSVSREKKERFSLILESASTNQTSMYLCASSLLEDLRSNQPQHFGDGTRLSIL.

This rearrangement joins TRBV10-1 to TRBJ2-2; no reliable D call. V shed 5 bases and J shed 5 bases, with 12 bases lying between them. The CDR3 length is 14 residues. CDR1 is WNHNN, CDR2 SYGVQD, per germline (reference sequence). The CDR3 nucleotides are TGCGCCAGCAGTATCACCCCCGGGACCGGGGAGCTGTTTTTT. Translation: CASSITPGTGELFF.

This chain joins TRBV6-2 or TRBV6-3 and TRBJ1-1; D perhaps matches TRBD1 (5 bases). Germline V CDR1 and CDR2: MNHEY, SVGEGT. The CDR3 length is 15 residues. V lost 6 bases and J 4 bases, leaving 18 bases between the germline ends. The CDR3: CASSPPPTRGTEAFF. The DNA for the CDR3 is TGTGCCAGCAGCCCTCCCCCTACAAGGGGCACTGAAGCTTTCTTT.

This clone was seen just once. J is TRBJ1-6 and V is TRBV28; TRBD1 is a possible D gene (5 bases). Per the germline V gene, CDR1 is MDHEN and CDR2 is SYDVKM. The CDR3 runs 14 residues. The V gene lost 4 bases and the J gene lost 6 bases, with 10 bases spanning the gap. CDR3 residues: CASSSRQSNSPLHF. The CDR3, as DNA: TGTGCCAGCAGTTCAAGACAGTCTAATTCACCCCTCCACTTT.

This clone has just a few counts. V and J are TRBV3-1 (or the pseudogene TRBV3-2) and TRBJ1-2; D gene unclear. The CDR3 totals 12 residues. Trimming removed 1 base at V and 8 bases at J, with 8 bases between. Germline values: CDR1 LGHDT, CDR2 YNNKEL (reference sequence). CDR3 residues: CASSQGGSGYTF. As DNA, the CDR3 is TGTGCCAGCAGCCAAGGCGGCTCAGGCTACACCTTC.

This chain joins TRBV5-1 and TRBJ2-7, with TRBD1 as a possible D gene (6 bases). V lost 0 bases and J lost 4, with 14 bases in between. The CDR3 covers 15 residues. Looked up from germline, CDR1 is SGHRS and CDR2 is YFSETQ. Written as DNA, the CDR3 is TGCGCCAGCAGCTTGGCCCCCGGGACATTATACGAGCAGTACTTC. Translated, it gives CASSLAPGTLYEQYF.

The V call is TRBV6-2 or TRBV6-3, the J call TRBJ1-6; 10 bases are a match to TRBD1. This CDR3 region has 17 residues. Germline CDR1 MNHEY, CDR2 SVGEGT. With V trimmed by 0 bases and J by 7 bases, 6 bases remained unmatched. The CDR3 loop is CASSYSRGQGINSPLHF. CDR3 coding DNA: TGTGCCAGCAGTTACTCGAGGGGACAGGGGATCAATTCACCCCTCCACTTT.

This clone was recorded once. The chain links TRBV25-1 to TRBJ1-5, with TRBD1 as a possible D gene (6 bases). The CDR3 is 14 amino acids. The ends were cut back, 8 bases at V and 0 bases at J, with 11 bases in the middle. Germline V CDR1 and CDR2: MGHDK, SYGVNS. The CDR3 bases are TGTGCCAGCCAGAGAGGGGGTAGCAATCAGCCCCAGCATTTT. It codes for CASQRGGSNQPQHF.

V gene TRBV7-2 combines with J gene TRBJ2-2; D ambiguous. V lost 5 bases to trimming and J lost 7 bases, with 11 bases between them. This CDR3 region has 13 residues. Germline V gene lookup returns CDR1 SGHTA and CDR2 FQGNSA. The CDR3 region has the DNA TGTGCCAGCAGCCCCTCGTCCGTCGGGGAGCTGTTTTTT. Its translation is CASSPSSVGELFF.

This clone was counted between two and nine times. The chain combines TRBV9 with TRBJ1-6; the match to TRBD1 covers 7 bases. The CDR3 extends over 13 amino acids. Looked up from germline, CDR1 is SGDLS and CDR2 is YYNGEE. V lost 2 bases and J lost 7; bases outside the gene matches: 0. The DNA for the CDR3 is TGTGCCAGCAGCGTGACAGGGAATTCACCCCTCCACTTT. Its protein product is CASSVTGNSPLHF. Variable domain in full (rest from reference TRBV9 and TRBJ1-6): DSGVTQTPKHLITATGQRVTLRCSPRSGDLSVYWYQQSLDQGLQFLIQYYNGEERAKGNILERFSAQQFPDLHSELNLSSLELGDSALYFCASSVTGNSPLHFGNGTRLTVT.

V and J are TRBV4-2 and TRBJ1-2; D remains unclear. Germline loops: CDR1 LGHNA, CDR2 YNFKEQ. Trimming pared 0 bases from V and 1 base from J, leaving 12 bases between. This CDR3 comprises 16 residues. CDR3: CASSQDPREYNYGYTF. The CDR3 bases are TGTGCCAGCAGCCAAGACCCTCGCGAGTATAACTATGGCTACACCTTC.

The CDR3 nucleotides are TGTGCCAGCAGGGTCAAAGGGGGCGGCTACACCTTC. Its translation: CASRVKGGGYTF. The chain uses TRBV28 and TRBJ1-2; 7 bases line up with TRBD1. CDR1 and CDR2 from the germline V gene are MDHEN and SYDVKM. V shed 6 bases, J shed 8 bases, and the junction held 6 bases outside the gene matches. This CDR3 contains 12 residues.

The chain employs TRBV21-1 and TRBJ1-3. TRBV21-1 is deemed a pseudogene. The CDR3 is 16 residues long. CDR3 DNA: TGTGCCAGCAGCAAAGTGTCGGGAGAGACTGGAAACACCATATATTTT. Translating gives CASSKVSGETGNTIYF.

The V gene is TRBV6-5, the J gene TRBJ1-1; 11 bases match TRBD1. Looked up from germline, CDR1 is MNHEY and CDR2 is SVGAGI. The CDR3 consists of 15 residues. With V trimmed by 6 bases and J by 2 bases, 5 bases remained unmatched. The DNA for the CDR3 is TGTGCCAGCAGCTCCGGGACAGGGGGAAACACTGAAGCTTTCTTT. This sequence encodes CASSSGTGGNTEAFF.